The 24 T cell receptor beta chains listed next were all sequenced from one sample in a study of beta chain features in type 1 diabetes. The antigens for these receptors are not known. The study reverse transcribed the entire isolated RNA, so it sequenced expressed TCRB transcripts. Data came from immunoSEQ multiplex PCR; TCRdb stores just in-frame clones and leaves some out. The sample records under 850,000 clones, 13% being singletons. Notes on the study in general: Researchers report that Type 1 diabetes patients had moderately but significantly shorter TCRB CDR3s across all four CD4+ subsets.

Sequencing was carried out using naive CD4+ T cells from blood. The source of these receptors is a man between 18 and 35 years old with type 1 diabetes.

V and J are TRBV4-1 and TRBJ2-5; 10 bases line up with TRBD2. CDR3 size: 17 residues. The V segment lost 0 bases and the J segment 3 bases; nucleotides outside the gene matches: 7. Germline V gene data show CDR1 as MGHRA and CDR2 as YSYEKL. This CDR3 is CASSQDITSGAEETQYF. The CDR3 DNA sequence: TGCGCCAGCAGCCAAGATATCACTAGCGGGGCCGAAGAGACCCAGTACTTC.

The chain carries TRBV5-1 and TRBJ1-1, with 8 bases that match TRBD1. Germline V gives CDR1 SGHRS, CDR2 YFSETQ. The CDR3 runs 15 residues. With V trimmed by 4 bases and J by 4 bases, 9 bases remained unmatched. Here the CDR3 DNA reads TGCGCCAGCAGCCCGACAGGGGAGTCCGGCACTGAAGCTTTCTTT. Its protein product is CASSPTGESGTEAFF. The full variable domain, in which reference TRBV5-1 and TRBJ1-1 provide the parts outside the CDR3, is KAGVTQTPRYLIKTRGQQVTLSCSPISGHRSVSWYQQTPGQGLQFLFEYFSETQRNKGNFPGRFSGRQFSNSRSEMNVSTLELGDSALYLCASSPTGESGTEAFFGQGTRLTVV.

This chain links TRBV7-9 with TRBJ2-7; D possibly corresponds to TRBD2 (6 bases). The germline V gene has CDR1 SEHNR and CDR2 FQNEAQ (reference sequence). V lost 3 bases to trimming and J lost 4 bases, with 7 bases between them. The CDR3 extends over 12 amino acids. CDR3 loop: CASSFSGYEQYF. The DNA of the CDR3 is TGTGCCAGCAGCTTTAGCGGATACGAGCAGTACTTC.

The CDR3 region has the DNA TGTGCCAGCAGTAGAGGGTGGAACACTGAAGCTTTCTTT. Its translation: CASSRGWNTEAFF. The chain recombines TRBV2 with TRBJ1-1; D remains unclear. V was trimmed by 5 bases and J by 1 base, leaving 8 bases between them. The CDR3 runs 13 residues. From germline, CDR1 is SNHLY and CDR2 FYNNEI.

V and J are TRBV9 and TRBJ1-2, with 9 bases matching TRBD1. Germline CDR1 reads SGDLS; CDR2 reads YYNGEE. This CDR3 region has 13 residues. Trimming took 5 bases from V and 6 from J; bases not matched to a gene: 5. This CDR3 reads CASRQTGGDGYTF. DNA for the CDR3: TGTGCCAGCAGGCAAACAGGGGGCGATGGCTACACCTTC.

The genes are TRBV7-9 and TRBJ2-7; D unresolved. Germline loops: CDR1 SEHNR, CDR2 FQNEAQ (reference sequence). This CDR3 is built from 13 residues. V was shortened by 5 bases and J by 4 bases, with 12 bases between the two germline ends. CDR3 nucleotides: TGTGCCAGCAGCCTGCAGGTTGTGTACGAGCAGTACTTC. Translated: CASSLQVVYEQYF.

This clone has more than one count but fewer than ten. The chain uses TRBV16 and TRBJ2-7; 8 nucleotides agree with TRBD1. The CDR3 loop spans 17 amino acids. Germline V gene data show CDR1 as KGHSY and CDR2 as FQNENV. Losses at the gene ends were 0 bases for V and 1 base for J; bases not matched to a gene: 8. CDR3 nucleotides: TGTGCCAGCAGCCAATCGTTCCCCGGACAGGGTTCCTACGAGCAGTACTTC. Translating gives CASSQSFPGQGSYEQYF.

The chain employs TRBV6-1 and TRBJ2-3; D remains ambiguous. The V end lost 7 bases, the J end lost 0 bases, and 11 bases lay between the germline ends. The CDR3 spans 14 residues. Germline assignment: CDR1 MNHNS and CDR2 SASEGT. The CDR3 coding sequence is TGTGCCAGCAAAAGTAGTACTAGCACAGATACGCAGTATTTT. Translating gives CASKSSTSTDTQYF.

The chain uses TRBV5-4 and TRBJ1-2; no firm D call. The CDR3 has 14 residues. From germline, CDR1 is SGHNT and CDR2 YYREEE (reference sequence). V lost 0 bases, J lost 2 bases, and 8 bases lay in between. The CDR3 loop reads CASSLAGGNYGYTF. Written as DNA, the CDR3 is TGTGCCAGCAGCTTGGCCGGAGGGAACTATGGCTACACCTTC.

The chain couples TRBV19 to TRBJ1-5, with a weak D call TRBD1 (5 bases). V was clipped by 4 bases and J by 7 bases, with 17 bases between them. Germline lookup yields CDR1 LNHDA and CDR2 SQIVND (reference sequence). The CDR3 spans 15 residues. DNA of the CDR3: TGTGCCAGTAGTAATCCCCCGGGGGGAAGGCAGCCCCAGCATTTT. Its translation: CASSNPPGGRQPQHF. The full variable domain, in which reference TRBV19 and TRBJ1-5 provide the parts outside the CDR3, is DGGITQSPKYLFRKEGQNVTLSCEQNLNHDAMYWYRQDPGQGLRLIYYSQIVNDFQKGDIAEGYSVSREKKESFPLTVTSAQKNPTAFYLCASSNPPGGRQPQHFGDGTRLSIL.

This clone was seen a handful of times. The chain has TRBV29-1 and TRBJ1-5, with 7 bases identical to TRBD1. There are 11 residues in the CDR3. Germline CDR1 and CDR2: SQVTM and ANQGSEA. The V segment lost 6 bases and the J segment 11 bases; nucleotides outside the gene matches: 7. CDR3: CSVDGDSSQHF. The CDR3, as DNA: TGCAGCGTGGATGGGGACAGCTCCCAGCATTTT.

The rearrangement links TRBV7-2 to TRBJ2-5; D unresolved. This CDR3 has 12 amino acids. CDR1 SGHTA and CDR2 FQGNSA come from the germline V gene. V lost 7 bases and J 0 bases, leaving 6 bases between the germline ends. CDR3 DNA sequence: TGTGCCAGCACACAGTACCAAGAGACCCAGTACTTC. Protein: CASTQYQETQYF.

This clone was seen a handful of times. The chain couples TRBV10-3 to TRBJ1-1; possibly TRBD1 for D (6 bases). Germline values: CDR1 ENHRY, CDR2 SYGVKD. Trimming removed 4 bases at V and 4 bases at J, with 16 bases between. The CDR3 runs 15 residues. The CDR3 DNA sequence: TGTGCCATCAGTGCTGAGACAGGCCCTGGCACTGAAGCTTTCTTT. This gives the protein CAISAETGPGTEAFF.

This clone turned up a few times. The chain links TRBV21-1 to TRBJ2-7; the D segment call TRBD1 is taken from the table without a DNA check. TRBV21-1 is given as a pseudogene. The CDR3 totals 14 residues. CDR3 amino acids: CASSKGTPSYEQYF. The CDR3 region has the DNA TGTGCCAGCAGCAAAGGGACACCCTCCTACGAGCAGTACTTC.

V and J are TRBV5-1 and TRBJ1-2; D not resolved. In germline, CDR1 is SGHRS, CDR2 YFSETQ. CDR3 size: 15 residues. V was clipped by 2 bases and J by 5 bases, with 16 bases between them. CDR3 coding DNA: TGCGCCAGCAGCTTCACCCCGGTAGAGGGATATGGCTACACCTTC. It specifies CASSFTPVEGYGYTF. The full variable domain, rest sourced from reference TRBV5-1 and TRBJ1-2, is KAGVTQTPRYLIKTRGQQVTLSCSPISGHRSVSWYQQTPGQGLQFLFEYFSETQRNKGNFPGRFSGRQFSNSRSEMNVSTLELGDSALYLCASSFTPVEGYGYTFGSGTRLTVV.

Comments on this clone: The same CDR3 also results from other DNA sequences found in this sample. The chain joins TRBV2 to TRBJ2-1, with unresolved D. Looked up from germline, CDR1 is SNHLY and CDR2 is FYNNEI. Trimming cost V 5 bases and J 9 bases, with 8 bases left between them. The CDR3 sequence is 11 residues long. CDR3 residues: CASSSLGEQFF. CDR3 DNA: TGTGCCAGCAGTTCTCTCGGTGAGCAGTTCTTC. The full variable domain, completed using reference TRBV2 and TRBJ2-1, is EPEVTQTPSHQVTQMGQEVILRCVPISNHLYFYWYRQILGQKVEFLVSFYNNEISEKSEIFDDQFSVERPDGSNFTLKIRSTKLEDSAMYFCASSSLGEQFFGPGTRLTVL.

The J gene is TRBJ1-2, the V gene TRBV6-6; D is possibly TRBD1 (5 bases). Looked up from germline, CDR1 is MNHNY and CDR2 is SVGAGI (reference sequence). The V end lost 6 bases, the J end lost 7 bases, and 18 bases lay between the germline ends. This CDR3 spans 14 amino acids. The CDR3 spells CASSQWGPPGGYTF. The CDR3 bases are TGTGCCAGCAGCCAGTGGGGCCCCCCGGGTGGCTACACCTTC.

The rearrangement links TRBV2 to TRBJ1-1, with D perhaps TRBD1 (6 bases). CDR1 is SNHLY and CDR2 is FYNNEI in the germline V gene. The germline V and J ends were trimmed by 10 bases and 0 bases, with 12 bases remaining between them. The CDR3 spans 13 residues. The CDR3 reads CAKARGVNTEAFF. CDR3 nucleotides: TGTGCCAAAGCCAGGGGTGTGAACACTGAAGCTTTCTTT.

The chain carries TRBV9 and TRBJ1-1; weak D call: TRBD1 (5 bases). The CDR3 length is 15 residues. The germline V gene has CDR1 SGDLS and CDR2 YYNGEE. V was clipped by 0 bases and J by 3 bases, with 12 bases between them. In nucleotides, the CDR3 is TGTGCCAGCAGCGTAGAGATGGTGGGGGACACTGAAGCTTTCTTT. Protein: CASSVEMVGDTEAFF. Looking up the rest from reference TRBV9 and TRBJ1-1 gives the full variable domain: DSGVTQTPKHLITATGQRVTLRCSPRSGDLSVYWYQQSLDQGLQFLIQYYNGEERAKGNILERFSAQQFPDLHSELNLSSLELGDSALYFCASSVEMVGDTEAFFGQGTRLTVV.

The rearrangement joins TRBV4-2 to TRBJ2-1, with D tentatively TRBD1 (5 bases). V was trimmed by 3 bases and J by 7 bases, leaving 7 bases between them. CDR3 length: 12 residues. Germline loops: CDR1 LGHNA, CDR2 YNFKEQ. DNA for the CDR3: TGTGCCAGCAGCCAGGACACGAATGAGCAGTTCTTC. Its translation is CASSQDTNEQFF.

The sample holds a few counts of this clone. The rearrangement links TRBV9 to TRBJ1-6; possible D gene TRBD1, 5 bases. Trimming took 2 bases from V and 7 from J, leaving 16 bases between them. Per germline, CDR1 SGDLS and CDR2 YYNGEE. The CDR3 loop spans 16 amino acids. The CDR3 spells CASSVTVTEGNSPLHF. The CDR3 DNA is TGTGCCAGCAGCGTGACAGTAACGGAAGGGAATTCACCCCTCCACTTT.

The chain recombines TRBV10-1 with TRBJ2-5; weak D call: TRBD2 (5 bases). The V gene's germline CDR1 is WNHNN and CDR2 SYGVQD (reference sequence). The CDR3 totals 13 residues. Trimming shortened V by 8 bases and J by 1 base, and 11 bases separated the two germline ends. The CDR3 protein is CASSPGTQETQYF. CDR3 in DNA: TGCGCCAGCTCACCGGGAACCCAAGAGACCCAGTACTTC.

The J gene is TRBJ2-3, the V gene TRBV11-2; 8 bases match TRBD2. The CDR3 runs to 17 residues. The J segment lost 5 bases and the V segment lost 5 bases, leaving 15 bases of the junction unmatched. Germline loops: CDR1 SGHAT, CDR2 FQNNGV. For the CDR3, the DNA is TGTGCCAGCAGCACCCCTCGGGGGGGCGGCCAGGTAGATACGCAGTATTTT. The encoded protein is CASSTPRGGGQVDTQYF.

The genes are TRBV7-2 and TRBJ1-4; no clear D. Trimming stripped 5 bases from V and 4 bases from J, with 5 bases between. The germline V gene has CDR1 SGHTA and CDR2 FQGNSA. The CDR3 has 12 residues. The CDR3 sequence is CASSLLNEKLFF. The CDR3 nucleotides are TGTGCCAGCAGCCTCCTTAATGAAAAACTGTTTTTT.